The clone carrying this T cell receptor (beta chain) was counted only a few times. The antigen remains unidentified. These data belong to a study of T cell repertoires in cytomegalovirus infection. One entry per CDR3 protein results from TCRdb running MiXCR on the reads. The sample holds 640,000 or so distinct CDR3 sequences, about 30% seen once. V dropped 0 bases and J dropped 5 bases, with 9 bases sitting between them. This CDR3 comprises 14 residues. The germline V gene has CDR1 ENHRY and CDR2 SYGVKD. Sequenced material: cultured PBMCs, taken from culture after CMV antigen stimulation. The clonotype was recovered from a human donor in good health (CMV status not recorded). Some clones in this sample may be carry-over from other donors' samples. The chain employs TRBV10-3 and TRBJ2-3; D call uncertain. CDR3 sequence reads: CAISESGTQDTQYF. CDR3 in DNA: TGTGCCATCAGTGAGTCGGGCACCCAAGATACGCAGTATTTT.